The T cell receptor beta chain under discussion was sequenced for a study of shared clonotypes between healthy human individuals. Study conclusions and caveats: Non-shared clonotypes showed lower generation probabilities than clonotypes common to all four donors. Large sequencing depth failed to make sorted-subset sequencing complete, rarefaction showed.

The input for sorted-subset replicate PCRs was approximately 200 ng DNA, approximately 30,000 T cell genomes. Only in-frame clones appear in the TCRdb table, and some are missing; sequencing was by immunoSEQ multiplex PCR. In the table there are about 2,100,000 clones, just over 90% of which are singletons. The naive CD8 fraction comprised CD45RO-negative cells positively selected for CCR7 and excluded terminally differentiated effector memory CD45RA+ cells. Donors were healthy HIV-negative adults without recently reported acute infections or vaccinations. With respect to this clone: Its specificity is not known.

This receptor was taken from a man between 18 and 35 years old in good health. Some clones in this sample may be carry-over from other donors' samples. The sequencing input was naive CD8+ T cells from PBMCs.

Here the CDR3 reads CASSDGLAGDTGELFF. The CDR3, as DNA: TGTGCCAGCAGCGATGGACTAGCGGGAGACACCGGGGAGCTGTTTTTT. The chain combines TRBV5-6 with TRBJ2-2; 13 nucleotides agree with TRBD2. V shed 4 bases and J 3 bases; nucleotides not matched to a gene: 3. Looked up from germline, CDR1 is SGHDT and CDR2 is YYEEEE. The CDR3 consists of 16 residues.